Sequencing of this T cell receptor (beta chain) was carried out in a study of shared clonotypes between healthy human individuals. Naivety among CD8 cells was defined by CD45RO negativity and positive CCR7 selection, thereby excluding terminally differentiated effector memory CD45RA+ cells. The trim removed 1 base at V and 4 bases at J, leaving 6 bases unmatched. Germline V CDR1 and CDR2: SGHNT, YYREEE (reference sequence). This CDR3 is built from 15 residues. Generated by immunoSEQ multiplex PCR, the TCRdb table keeps only in-frame clones and is missing some. The table shows roughly 770,000 clones, with about 97% occurring only once.

The sample comprised naive CD8+ T cells sorted from blood. The rearrangement links TRBV5-4 to TRBJ2-5, with TRBD2 matching over 8 bases. The clonotype comes from a man in his thirties or forties in good health. The CDR3 DNA reads TGTGCCAGCAGCTTGAGCGGGAGAGGGATAGAGACCCAGTACTTC. Translated: CASSLSGRGIETQYF.